A single sample is the source of the 23 T cell receptor beta chains below, sequenced in a study of STAT5B mutations in CD4+ large granular lymphocyte leukemia. TCRdb's copy holds only in-frame clones and misses some; the assay was immunoSEQ multiplex PCR. The sample has 25,000 to 35,000 clones, 78% seen once; the top ten hold about 2.7%. The sample consisted of CD4+ T cells from blood buffy coats. These receptors were taken from a human donor in good health.

The chain recombines TRBV6-5 with TRBJ2-7, with D perhaps assigned TRBD1 or TRBD2 (7 bases each). The V gene lost 8 bases and the J gene lost 0 bases, with 14 bases spanning the gap. CDR3 length: 14 residues. CDR1 and CDR2 (germline): MNHEY, SVGAGI. The CDR3 nucleotides read TGTGCCAGCCGGGGGGAGGGGGCCTCCTACGAGCAGTACTTC. It encodes CASRGEGASYEQYF.

This clone occurred a few times. CDR3 nucleotide sequence: TGTGCCAGCAGCCGCGACGTACTTAGTGAGCAGTACTTC. Protein: CASSRDVLSEQYF. The chain is built from TRBV7-6 and TRBJ2-7, with D uncertain. Germline values: CDR1 SGHVS, CDR2 FNYEAQ. The length of the CDR3 is 13 residues. The V end was cut by 5 bases, the J end by 7 bases, with 15 bases between.

This clone was counted a single time. V gene TRBV21-1 combines with J gene TRBJ1-5; TRBD1 is the table's D call, not checked against the DNA. TRBV21-1 is classified as a pseudogene. CDR3 length equals 16 residues. The CDR3 nucleotides read TGTGCCAGCAGCACCTTCGACAGGGTTTCGGATCAGCCCCAGCATTTT. This translates into CASSTFDRVSDQPQHF.

The chain recombines TRBV7-9 with TRBJ1-4, with D possibly being TRBD1 (6 bases). The CDR3 sequence is 15 residues long. Trimming took 5 bases from V and 3 from J, leaving 13 bases between them. The V gene's germline CDR1 is SEHNR and CDR2 FQNEAQ (reference sequence). The CDR3 DNA is TGTGCCAGCAGCCCCGCAGGGGCCCCTAATGAAAAACTGTTTTTT. Amino acid sequence: CASSPAGAPNEKLFF.

The count of this clone is one. The V gene is TRBV11-3, the J gene TRBJ2-5, with TRBD1 matching over 10 bases. CDR1 and CDR2 from the germline V gene are SGHNT and YENEEA. CDR3 length: 17 amino acids. With 2 bases clipped from V and 4 bases from J, the junction kept 10 bases outside the gene matches. DNA of the CDR3: TGTGCCAGCAGCTTAACTGGCACCGACAGGGGGCGAGAGACCCAGTACTTC. Protein: CASSLTGTDRGRETQYF.

This rearrangement joins TRBV19 to TRBJ2-2, with TRBD1 matching over 8 bases. The germline V gene encodes CDR1 LNHDA and CDR2 SQIVND (reference sequence). V lost 3 bases and J lost 4; bases outside the gene matches: 4. The CDR3 has 15 amino acids. CDR3 bases: TGTGCCAGTAGTATGTTCCAGGGGGCCACCGGGGAGCTGTTTTTT. As protein: CASSMFQGATGELFF.

The V gene is TRBV14, the J gene TRBJ2-3; 11 positions match TRBD2. Per the germline V gene, CDR1 is SGHDN and CDR2 is FVKESK. The trim removed 1 base at V and 6 bases at J, leaving 15 bases unmatched. This CDR3 is built from 19 residues. CDR3 sequence reads: CASSQALRGASGGQDTQYF. The DNA for the CDR3 is TGTGCCAGCAGCCAAGCCCTCCGCGGGGCTAGCGGGGGGCAGGATACGCAGTATTTT. Combining the CDR3 with reference TRBV14 and TRBJ2-3 gives the whole variable domain EAGVTQFPSHSVIEKGQTVTLRCDPISGHDNLYWYRRVMGKEIKFLLHFVKESKQDESGMPNNRFLAERTGGTYSTLKVQPAELEDSGVYFCASSQALRGASGGQDTQYFGPGTRLTVL.

The chain is built from TRBV2 and TRBJ2-3, with TRBD1 as a possible D gene (5 bases). This CDR3 has 14 amino acids. Trimming left V 3 bases short and J 1 base short, with 8 bases between. The germline V gene has CDR1 SNHLY and CDR2 FYNNEI. For the CDR3, the DNA is TGTGCCAGCAGTGACAGGGCCGGCACAGATACGCAGTATTTT. Its protein product is CASSDRAGTDTQYF.

V usage is TRBV10-2 and J usage is TRBJ2-2; D may be TRBD2 (5 bases). The CDR3 extends over 14 amino acids. The ends were cut back, 6 bases at V and 2 bases at J, with 10 bases in the middle. Germline loops: CDR1 WSHSY, CDR2 SAAADI. In nucleotides, the CDR3 is TGCGCCAGCAGCCAGCGGAGTAACACCGGGGAGCTGTTTTTT. Translation: CASSQRSNTGELFF.

The V call is TRBV5-6, the J call TRBJ1-2; D perhaps matches TRBD1 (5 bases). Germline CDR1 and CDR2: SGHDT and YYEEEE. CDR3 length: 11 amino acids. Trimming pared 6 bases from V and 8 bases from J, leaving 11 bases between. Here the CDR3 DNA reads TGTGCCAGCACTAGGGGATCGGGCTACACCTTC. Encoded protein: CASTRGSGYTF.

This clone was picked up one time. This rearrangement joins TRBV15 to TRBJ2-1; weak D call: TRBD2 (6 bases). V was cut by 6 bases and J by 2 bases, with 17 bases left in between. The germline CDR1 and CDR2 sequences are LNHNV and YYDKDF (reference sequence). The CDR3 sequence is 16 residues long. The CDR3 sequence: CATRPSGLLAYNEQFF. CDR3 nucleotides: TGTGCCACCAGACCCTCGGGACTTTTGGCCTACAATGAGCAGTTCTTC.

This clone appeared a single time. The gene calls are TRBV20-1 and TRBJ2-3; D might be TRBD1 (6 bases). V was shortened by 6 bases and J by 4 bases, with 8 bases between the two germline ends. From germline, CDR1 is DFQATT and CDR2 SNEGSKA (reference sequence). This CDR3 is 11 amino acids long. CDR3 in DNA: TGCAGTGCCAGGGGCCCAGATACGCAGTATTTT. Residues: CSARGPDTQYF.

The chain carries TRBV9 and TRBJ2-2, with 7 bases matching TRBD1. Germline loops: CDR1 SGDLS, CDR2 YYNGEE. The CDR3 extends over 17 amino acids. The J segment lost 3 bases and the V segment lost 0 bases, leaving 8 bases of the junction unmatched. CDR3 sequence (DNA): TGTGCCAGCAGCGTAGGCAACAGGGGTGGGTACACCGGGGAGCTGTTTTTT. Residues: CASSVGNRGGYTGELFF.

This chain joins TRBV5-1 and TRBJ2-5; 7 nucleotides align to TRBD2. This CDR3 is built from 15 residues. Germline values: CDR1 SGHRS, CDR2 YFSETQ. V lost 5 bases to trimming and J lost 3 bases; unmatched junction nucleotides: 10. The CDR3 DNA is TGCGCCAGCAGGGCCAGGGCGGGGGAAGAAGAGACCCAGTACTTC. Translating gives CASRARAGEEETQYF.

The chain has TRBV4-1 and TRBJ2-7; 7 bases match TRBD2. Unmatched junction bases numbered 9, after V lost 1 base and J lost 6 bases. The germline CDR1 and CDR2 sequences are MGHRA and YSYEKL. This CDR3 comprises 15 residues. CDR3 residues: CASSQVRGLLPEQYF. In nucleotides, the CDR3 is TGCGCCAGCAGCCAAGTTCGGGGACTATTGCCCGAGCAGTACTTC.

CDR3 residues: CASSPYLGEGTDTQYF. The CDR3 bases are TGTGCCAGCAGCCCTTATCTGGGGGAGGGCACAGATACGCAGTATTTT. The chain combines TRBV7-2 with TRBJ2-3, with D possibly TRBD2 on 6 matching bases. Germline V gives CDR1 SGHTA, CDR2 FQGNSA. The CDR3 is 16 amino acids. V gave up 5 bases and J gave up 1 base, with 16 bases separating them.

This clone was observed a single time. The rearrangement links TRBV6-1 to TRBJ2-3; TRBD2 agrees at 16 bases. CDR1 is MNHNS and CDR2 is SASEGT in the germline V gene. Losses at the gene ends were 1 base for V and 2 bases for J; bases not matched to a gene: 6. This CDR3 comprises 19 residues. The CDR3 loop is CASSEDGTSGRAYTDTQYF. CDR3 DNA: TGTGCCAGCAGTGAAGACGGGACTAGCGGGAGGGCCTACACAGATACGCAGTATTTT.

The chain is built from TRBV18 and TRBJ2-7; a possible D gene is TRBD1 (5 bases). V was cut by 2 bases and J by 2 bases, with 16 bases left in between. Germline CDR1 and CDR2: KGHSH and LQKENI. The CDR3 is made up of 16 amino acids. The CDR3 loop reads CASSPGARVVPYEQYF. For the CDR3, the DNA is TGTGCCAGCTCACCAGGCGCCAGGGTTGTCCCCTACGAGCAGTACTTC.

The chain recombines TRBV5-8 with TRBJ1-1; 8 nucleotides agree with TRBD1. Germline CDR1 and CDR2: SGHTS and YDEGEE. This CDR3 is built from 16 residues. The trim removed 3 bases at V and 7 bases at J, leaving 14 bases unmatched. The CDR3 loop reads CASSSYTGGERGEAFF. In DNA, the CDR3 is TGTGCCAGCAGCTCTTACACAGGGGGAGAACGAGGTGAAGCTTTCTTT.

This chain uses TRBV27 with TRBJ1-2; TRBD1 matches 9 bases. The CDR3 is 15 residues long. Germline CDR1 and CDR2: MNHEY and SMNVEV (reference sequence). V lost 2 bases, J lost 0 bases, and 1 base stayed unmatched. The chain's CDR3 is CASSLGTGPNYGYTF. The CDR3 bases are TGTGCCAGCAGTTTAGGGACAGGGCCTAACTATGGCTACACCTTC.

The V and J genes are TRBV2 and TRBJ2-7, with 10 bases that match TRBD1. The V gene end was trimmed by 3 bases and the J gene end by 3 bases; junction bases not matched to a gene: 2. Germline-derived CDR1 and CDR2 are SNHLY and FYNNEI. This CDR3 comprises 14 residues. CDR3 in DNA: TGTGCCAGCAGTGAGGACAGGGGGGTCTACGAGCAGTACTTC. This gives the protein CASSEDRGVYEQYF.

The V call is TRBV7-3, the J call TRBJ2-5, with TRBD2 matching 9 bases. With V trimmed by 5 bases and J by 0 bases, 4 bases remained unmatched. The germline gives CDR1 SGHTA, CDR2 FQGTGA. This CDR3 region has 15 residues. CDR3: CASSLLAGHQETQYF. The CDR3 region has the DNA TGTGCCAGCAGCCTACTAGCGGGCCACCAAGAGACCCAGTACTTC.

A remark on this clone: A junction boundary mismatches the germline segment, possibly from a read error. V and J are TRBV11-2 and TRBJ2-7, with D possibly matching TRBD1 (6 bases). The CDR3 has 15 amino acids. CDR1 is SGHAT, CDR2 FQNNGV, per germline. The CDR3: CASGLDTGSSYEQYF. The CDR3 DNA reads as TGTGCCAGCGGCTTAGATACAGGGAGCTCCTACGAGCAGTACTTC.